One T cell receptor (beta chain) is described in this entry. The CDR3 is 14 residues long. V dropped 5 bases and J dropped 4 bases, with 14 bases sitting between them. The germline V gene encodes CDR1 MNHEY and CDR2 SVGAGI. These data belong to a study of monozygotic twins with cystic fibrosis. Using immunoSEQ multiplex PCR, the repertoire was profiled, and TCRdb retains in-frame clones only, with some absent. Among about 17,000 clones listed, around 96% were seen once. This TCR came from a girl aged 2-9 years with cystic fibrosis. The source material was blood. The chain employs TRBV6-5 and TRBJ1-2; D uncertain. CDR3 protein: CASSHTVWGYGYTF. The CDR3 DNA reads as TGTGCCAGCAGTCACACCGTCTGGGGCTATGGCTACACCTTC.